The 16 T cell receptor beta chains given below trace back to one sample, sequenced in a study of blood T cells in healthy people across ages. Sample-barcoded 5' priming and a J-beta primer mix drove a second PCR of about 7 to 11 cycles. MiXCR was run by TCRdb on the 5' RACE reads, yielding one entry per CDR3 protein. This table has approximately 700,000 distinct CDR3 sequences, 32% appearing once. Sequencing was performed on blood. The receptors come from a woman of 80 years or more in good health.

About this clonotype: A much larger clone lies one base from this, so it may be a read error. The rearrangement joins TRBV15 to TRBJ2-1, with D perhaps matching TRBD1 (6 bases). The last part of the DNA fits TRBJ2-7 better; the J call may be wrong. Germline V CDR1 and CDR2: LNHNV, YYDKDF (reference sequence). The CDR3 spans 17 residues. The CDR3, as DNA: TGTGCCACCAGCAGAGATCCCCTCCGGACAGTTAACAATGAGCAGTACTTC. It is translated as CATSRDPLRTVNNEQYF.

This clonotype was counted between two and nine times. CDR3: CSASLQGPFGNGYTF. The CDR3 coding sequence is TGCAGTGCTAGTCTACAGGGCCCTTTTGGGAATGGCTACACCTTC. J is TRBJ1-2 and V is TRBV20-1, with a weak D call TRBD1 (6 bases). Trimming took 3 bases from V and 6 from J, leaving 20 bases between them. The CDR3 extends over 15 amino acids. CDR1 is DFQATT, CDR2 SNEGSKA, per germline (reference sequence).

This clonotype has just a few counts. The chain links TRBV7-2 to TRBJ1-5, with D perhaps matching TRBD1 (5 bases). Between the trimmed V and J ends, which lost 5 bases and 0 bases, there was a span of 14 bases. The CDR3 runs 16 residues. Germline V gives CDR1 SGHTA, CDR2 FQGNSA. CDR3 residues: CASSTARGYSNQPQHF. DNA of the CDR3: TGTGCCAGCAGCACGGCAAGGGGTTATAGCAATCAGCCCCAGCATTTT.

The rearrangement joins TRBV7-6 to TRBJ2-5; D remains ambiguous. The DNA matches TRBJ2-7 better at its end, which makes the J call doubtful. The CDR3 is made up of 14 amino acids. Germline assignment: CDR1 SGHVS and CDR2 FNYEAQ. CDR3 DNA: TGTGCCAGCAGCGTAGGGATCCCTACCTACGAGCAGTACTTC. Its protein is CASSVGIPTYEQYF.

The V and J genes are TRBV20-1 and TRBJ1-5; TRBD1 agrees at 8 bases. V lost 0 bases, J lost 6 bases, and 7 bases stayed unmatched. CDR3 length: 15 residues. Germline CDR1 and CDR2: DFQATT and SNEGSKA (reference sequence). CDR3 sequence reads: CSAREAAQGVQPQHF. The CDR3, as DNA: TGCAGTGCTAGAGAGGCCGCACAGGGGGTTCAGCCCCAGCATTTT.

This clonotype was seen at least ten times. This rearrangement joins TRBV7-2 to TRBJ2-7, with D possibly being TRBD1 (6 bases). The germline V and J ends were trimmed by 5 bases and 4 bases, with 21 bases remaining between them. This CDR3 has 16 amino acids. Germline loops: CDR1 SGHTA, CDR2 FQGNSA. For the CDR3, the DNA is TGTGCCAGCAGCCGGCAACAGGGCAGGTACGGGTACGAGCAGTACTTC. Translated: CASSRQQGRYGYEQYF. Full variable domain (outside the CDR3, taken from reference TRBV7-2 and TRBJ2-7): GAGVSQSPSNKVTEKGKDVELRCDPISGHTALYWYRQSLGQGLEFLIYFQGNSAPDKSGLPSDRFSAERTGGSVSTLTIQRTQQEDSAVYLCASSRQQGRYGYEQYFGPGTRLTVT.

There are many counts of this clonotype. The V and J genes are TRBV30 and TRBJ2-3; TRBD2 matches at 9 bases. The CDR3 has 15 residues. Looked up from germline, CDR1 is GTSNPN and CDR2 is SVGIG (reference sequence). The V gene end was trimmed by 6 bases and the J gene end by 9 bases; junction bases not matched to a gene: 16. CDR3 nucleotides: TGTGCCTGTAAGACAGCGGGGGGAGATTTATTCACGCAGTATTTT. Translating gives CACKTAGGDLFTQYF.

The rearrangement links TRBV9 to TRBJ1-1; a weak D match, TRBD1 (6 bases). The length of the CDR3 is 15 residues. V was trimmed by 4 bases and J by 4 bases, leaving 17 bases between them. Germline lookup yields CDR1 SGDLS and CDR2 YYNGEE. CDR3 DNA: TGTGCCAGCAGCCCCTTCCTCGGGGGGCGCACTGAAGCTTTCTTT. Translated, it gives CASSPFLGGRTEAFF.

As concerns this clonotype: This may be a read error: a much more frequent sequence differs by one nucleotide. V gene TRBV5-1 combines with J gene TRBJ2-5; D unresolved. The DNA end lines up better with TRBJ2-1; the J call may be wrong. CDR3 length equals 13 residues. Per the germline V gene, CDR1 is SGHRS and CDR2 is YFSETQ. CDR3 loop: CASSRSPQETQFF. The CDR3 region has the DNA TGCGCCAGCAGCCGAAGCCCCCAAGAGACCCAGTTCTTC.

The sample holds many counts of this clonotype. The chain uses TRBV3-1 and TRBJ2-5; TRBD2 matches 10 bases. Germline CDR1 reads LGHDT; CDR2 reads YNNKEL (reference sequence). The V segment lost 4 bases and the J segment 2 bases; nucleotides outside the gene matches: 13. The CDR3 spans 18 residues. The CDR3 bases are TGTGCCAGCAGCCTACCGGGACTAGCGTCAACCCGACAAGAGACCCAGTACTTC. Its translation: CASSLPGLASTRQETQYF.

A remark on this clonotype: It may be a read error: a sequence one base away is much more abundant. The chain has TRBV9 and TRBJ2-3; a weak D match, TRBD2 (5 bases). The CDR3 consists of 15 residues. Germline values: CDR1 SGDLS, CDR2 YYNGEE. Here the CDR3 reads CANSVVDGGTDTQYF. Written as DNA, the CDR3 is TGTGCCAACAGCGTAGTAGACGGGGGCACAGATACGCAGTATTTT.

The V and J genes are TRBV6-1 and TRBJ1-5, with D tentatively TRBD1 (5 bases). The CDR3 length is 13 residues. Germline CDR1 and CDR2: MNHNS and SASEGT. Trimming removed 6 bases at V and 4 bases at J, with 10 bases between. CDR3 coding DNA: TGTGCCAGCAGACTGGGGCAAAATCAGCCCCAGCATTTT. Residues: CASRLGQNQPQHF.

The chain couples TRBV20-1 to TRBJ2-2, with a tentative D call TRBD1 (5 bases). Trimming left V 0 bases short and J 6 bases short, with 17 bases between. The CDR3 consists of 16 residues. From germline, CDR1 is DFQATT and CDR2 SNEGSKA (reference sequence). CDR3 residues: CSARDGGKGQAGELFF. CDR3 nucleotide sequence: TGCAGTGCTAGAGATGGTGGAAAGGGGCAGGCCGGGGAGCTGTTTTTT.

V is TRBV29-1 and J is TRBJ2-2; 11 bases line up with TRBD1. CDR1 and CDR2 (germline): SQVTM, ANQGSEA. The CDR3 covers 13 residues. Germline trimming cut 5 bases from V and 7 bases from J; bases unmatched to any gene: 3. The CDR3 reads CSVPGQGVGELFF. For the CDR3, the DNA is TGCAGCGTTCCGGGACAGGGGGTCGGGGAGCTGTTTTTT.

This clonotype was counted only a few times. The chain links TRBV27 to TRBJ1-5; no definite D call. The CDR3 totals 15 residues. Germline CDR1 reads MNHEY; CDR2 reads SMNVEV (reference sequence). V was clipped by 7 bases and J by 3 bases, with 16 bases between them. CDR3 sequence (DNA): TGTGCCAGCACCCCAAAGGGAGAAAACAATCAGCCCCAGCATTTT. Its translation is CASTPKGENNQPQHF.

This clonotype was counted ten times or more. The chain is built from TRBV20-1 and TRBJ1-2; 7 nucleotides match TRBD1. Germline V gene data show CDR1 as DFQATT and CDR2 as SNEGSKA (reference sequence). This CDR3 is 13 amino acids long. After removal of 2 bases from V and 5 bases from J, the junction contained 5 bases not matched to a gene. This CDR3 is CSARHEGAYGYTF. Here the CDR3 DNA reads TGCAGTGCTAGACACGAGGGGGCTTATGGCTACACCTTC.